The T cell receptor beta chain under discussion was sequenced for a study of T cell changes during pregnancy in multiple sclerosis. Between the trimmed V and J ends, which lost 6 bases and 7 bases, there was a span of 15 bases. Germline CDR1 reads SNHLY; CDR2 reads FYNNEI. The CDR3 spans 13 residues. The protocol was immunoSEQ multiplex PCR, while the TCRdb copy is restricted to in-frame clones and leaves out a portion. The sample records around 69,000 clones, more than 75% being singletons. The TCR originated in a female donor with multiple sclerosis, enrolled in a pregnancy study. The chain employs TRBV2 and TRBJ1-1; D is uncertain. This sample comprised peripheral blood, obtained in the third trimester of pregnancy. The CDR3 loop reads CASSPSPGSEAFF. The CDR3 DNA reads TGTGCCAGCAGCCCGAGTCCGGGGAGTGAAGCTTTCTTT.